This is a list of T cell receptor beta chains from one sample in a study of blood T cells in healthy people across ages. TCRdb processed the 5' RACE reads anew with MiXCR; each CDR3 protein has one entry. The profile shows about 650,000 distinct CDR3 sequences, more than 45% of them singletons. The sequenced sample was blood. The receptors were gathered from a woman of 80 years or more in good health. Both conserved end residues are part of each CDR3. D genes are given only for firm matches. Clone size is shown for a subset of rows, as once, few, many or a class of expanded clone.

>NA|TRBJ2-5|TRBV7-8|NA
CASRGGGMETQYF
TGTGCCAGCAGAGGCGGGGGCATGGAGACCCAGTACTTC
>few|TRBJ1-5|TRBV29-1|TRBD1
CSVQGGANQPQHF
TGCAGCGTGCAGGGGGGGGCTAATCAGCCCCAGCATTTT
>NA|TRBJ1-2|TRBV28|NA
CASSHPRDGHYGYTF
TGTGCCAGCAGTCACCCCCGGGACGGACACTATGGCTACACCTTC
>NA|TRBJ1-1|TRBV29-1|NA
CSVESVLNTEAFF
TGCAGCGTTGAATCAGTTTTGAACACTGAAGCTTTCTTT
>many|TRBJ2-1|TRBV27|NA
CASSLSGVYNEQFF
TGTGCCAGCAGTTTATCAGGAGTTTACAATGAGCAGTTCTTC
>NA|TRBJ2-3|TRBV7-2|NA
CASSHAVGTDTQYF
TGTGCCAGCAGCCATGCAGTGGGTACAGATACGCAGTATTTT
>NA|TRBJ2-3|TRBV25-1|TRBD2
CASSPSGTSGTDTQYF
TGTGCCAGCAGTCCCTCCGGGACTAGCGGTACAGATACGCAGTATTTT
>NA|TRBJ2-2|TRBV20-1|NA
CSARDSLTGELFF
TGCAGTGCTAGAGACAGCTTGACCGGGGAGCTGTTTTTT
>few|TRBJ2-7|TRBV2|TRBD2
CASSVSSGTYEQYF
TGTGCCAGCAGTGTTTCTAGCGGGACTTACGAGCAGTACTTC
>NA|TRBJ2-7|TRBV29-1|NA
CSVRARVRELDSPYEQYF
TGCAGCGTGCGAGCTAGAGTCAGGGAGTTGGACAGTCCTTACGAGCAGTACTTC
>few|TRBJ2-5|TRBV10-3|TRBD2
CAISLAGGPQETQYF
TGTGCCATCAGTCTAGCGGGAGGGCCCCAAGAGACCCAGTACTTC
>NA|TRBJ2-7|TRBV5-1|NA
CASSLTGREDYEQYF
TGCGCCAGCAGCTTGACAGGGCGCGAGGACTACGAGCAGTACTTC
>NA|TRBJ1-3|TRBV12-3/TRBV12-4|NA
CASTPGGSGNTIYF
TGTGCCAGCACCCCGGGGGGCTCTGGAAACACCATATATTTT
>many|TRBJ2-7|TRBV18|NA
CASSPRRGLNEQYF
TGTGCCAGCTCACCACGGCGGGGGCTCAACGAGCAGTACTTC
>once|TRBJ2-1|TRBV19|TRBD2
CASSIALAGGRYEQFF
TGTGCCAGTAGTATAGCCCTAGCGGGGGGCAGATATGAGCAGTTCTTC
>many|TRBJ2-5|TRBV5-1|NA
CASSLLGGEETQYF
TGTGCCAGCAGTCTCCTCGGGGGAGAAGAGACCCAGTACTTC
>NA|TRBJ2-5|TRBV5-1|TRBD1
CASSLYDRGETQYF
TGCGCCAGCAGCTTGTATGACAGGGGAGAGACCCAGTACTTC
>NA|TRBJ1-1|TRBV28|NA
CASSSSQGNTEAFF
TGTGCCAGCAGTTCCAGCCAGGGGAACACTGAAGCTTTCTTT
>many|TRBJ2-4|TRBV18|TRBD1
CASSPGTGLNIQYF
TGTGCCAGCTCTCCCGGGACAGGGTTAAACATTCAGTACTTC
>few|TRBJ2-6|TRBV19|NA
CASSTWTSGANVLTF
TGTGCCAGTAGTACCTGGACCTCTGGGGCCAACGTCCTGACTTTC
>NA|TRBJ2-1|TRBV29-1|TRBD1
CSLDRDSYNEQFF
TGCAGCCTCGACAGGGATTCCTACAATGAGCAGTTCTTC
>NA|TRBJ1-2|TRBV7-9|NA
CASSPLTIYGYTF
TGTGCCAGCAGCCCACTAACCATCTATGGCTACACCTTC
>NA|TRBJ1-1|TRBV20-1|TRBD1
CSAKTGNAEAFF
TGCAGTGCTAAGACAGGGAACGCTGAAGCTTTCTTT
>NA|TRBJ1-6|TRBV6-5|TRBD1
CASSTGTVFNSPLHF
TGTGCCAGCAGTACGGGGACAGTATTTAATTCACCCCTCCACTTT
>many|TRBJ2-7|TRBV12-3/TRBV12-4|NA
CASSLKGGVGPTGIYEQYF
TGTGCCAGCAGTTTAAAGGGCGGAGTCGGACCAACTGGGATCTACGAGCAGTACTTC
>NA|TRBJ2-7|TRBV6-6|NA
CASSYIGQTFTYEQYF
TGTGCCAGCAGTTACATCGGACAGACCTTCACCTACGAGCAGTACTTC
>NA|TRBJ2-1|TRBV20-1|TRBD1
CSARQGAGEQLF
TGCAGTGCTCGGCAGGGGGCCGGTGAGCAGTTATTC
>NA|TRBJ2-5|TRBV2|TRBD1
CASRDPGQGFEDPSETQYF
TGTGCCAGCAGAGATCCGGGACAGGGTTTCGAAGACCCTTCAGAGACCCAGTACTTC
>NA|TRBJ2-1|TRBV28|TRBD2
CASMYSGGPLDEQFF
TGTGCCAGCATGTACAGCGGGGGGCCTCTCGATGAGCAGTTCTTC
>NA|TRBJ2-7|TRBV10-3|NA
CAISESDRKYEQYF
TGTGCCATCAGTGAGTCGGACAGAAAGTACGAGCAGTACTTC
>NA|TRBJ2-7|TRBV7-9|TRBD2
CASSPTSGGLRGEQYF
TGTGCCAGCAGCCCGACCAGCGGGGGTCTGAGGGGCGAGCAGTACTTC
>few|TRBJ2-1|TRBV20-1|TRBD2
CRGGERWNEQFF
TGCAGGGGGGGGGAGCGCTGGAATGAGCAGTTCTTC
>few|TRBJ1-2|TRBV7-2|NA
CASSPRTVDYTF
TGTGCCAGCAGCCCAAGGACGGTGGACTACACCTTC
>NA|TRBJ1-6|TRBV28|TRBD1
CATADRVSPLHF
TGTGCCACCGCGGACAGGGTTTCACCCCTCCACTTT
>NA|TRBJ2-7|TRBV27|TRBD1
CASSRAGTASYEQYF
TGTGCCAGCAGTCGCGCCGGGACAGCATCCTACGAGCAGTACTTC
>many|TRBJ2-4|TRBV28|NA
CASSLSKNIQYF
TGTGCCAGCAGTTTGTCTAAAAACATTCAGTACTTC
>many|TRBJ2-1|TRBV9|NA
CASSVFYSSSYNEQFF
TGTGCCAGCAGCGTATTCTACAGTAGCTCCTACAATGAGCAGTTCTTC
>NA|TRBJ2-3|TRBV7-2|NA
CASTRGTRDTQYF
TGTGCCAGCACCCGGGGGACGCGGGATACGCAGTATTTT
>NA|TRBJ2-3|TRBV20-1|NA
CSARGMRDTQYF
TGCAGTGCTAGAGGAATGAGGGATACGCAGTATTTT
>NA|TRBJ2-5|TRBV12-3/TRBV12-4|NA
CASSSVGTETQYF
TGTGCCAGCAGTTCGGTAGGGACGGAGACCCAGTACTTC
>NA|TRBJ2-3|TRBV9|NA
CASSVTSGGGEDTQYF
TGTGCCAGCAGCGTGACTAGTGGCGGTGGTGAAGATACGCAGTATTTT
>NA|TRBJ2-5|TRBV2|TRBD2
CASKLAGGQETQYF
TGTGCCAGCAAACTAGCGGGAGGGCAAGAGACCCAGTACTTC
>NA|TRBJ2-3|TRBV24-1|NA
CATLVHRTDTQYF
TGTGCCACCCTGGTACACCGCACAGATACGCAGTATTTT
>NA|TRBJ2-1|TRBV6-4|NA
CASSAAGLWQFF
TGTGCCAGCAGCGCTGCTGGCCTATGGCAGTTCTTC
>few|TRBJ2-5|TRBV4-3|TRBD2
CASSRGTSGSQETQYF
TGCGCCAGCAGCCGGGGGACTAGCGGATCCCAAGAGACCCAGTACTTC
>many|TRBJ2-1|TRBV11-1|NA
CASSSGRYNEQFF
TGTGCCAGCAGCTCCGGACGGTACAATGAGCAGTTCTTC
>NA|TRBJ2-3|TRBV5-1|TRBD1
CASSSRQGIPDTQYF
TGCGCCAGCAGCTCCAGACAGGGAATTCCAGATACGCAGTATTTT
>NA|TRBJ1-1|TRBV29-1|NA
CSDAGRSEAFF
TGCAGCGACGCGGGACGGAGTGAAGCTTTCTTT
>few|TRBJ2-1|TRBV20-1|TRBD1
CSARVSGTDHNEQFF
TGCAGTGCTAGAGTGTCCGGGACAGACCACAATGAGCAGTTCTTC
>NA|TRBJ1-2|TRBV9|NA
CASSEGNDGYTF
TGTGCCAGCAGCGAGGGTAACGATGGCTACACCTTC
>NA|TRBJ1-4|TRBV20-1|NA
CSARGDTGFGEKLFF
TGCAGTGCTAGAGGAGACACCGGGTTTGGGGAAAAACTGTTTTTT
>NA|TRBJ1-2|TRBV29-1|NA
CSALLDTYYGYTF
TGCAGCGCACTACTTGACACCTACTATGGCTACACCTTC